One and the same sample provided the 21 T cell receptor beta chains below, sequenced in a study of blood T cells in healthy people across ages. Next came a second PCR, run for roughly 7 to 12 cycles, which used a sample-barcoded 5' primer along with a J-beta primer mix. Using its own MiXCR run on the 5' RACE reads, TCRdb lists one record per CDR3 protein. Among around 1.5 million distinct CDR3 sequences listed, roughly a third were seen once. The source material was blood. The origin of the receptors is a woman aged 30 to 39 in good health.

The CDR3 is CASTPGLGSKETQYF. The CDR3 bases are TGTGCCAGCACCCCCGGCCTGGGGTCCAAAGAGACCCAGTACTTC. The chain is built from TRBV2 and TRBJ2-5, with D hard to call. Germline V lookup: CDR1 SNHLY, CDR2 FYNNEI. The V gene lost 7 bases and the J gene lost 3 bases, with 18 bases spanning the gap. The CDR3 extends over 15 amino acids.

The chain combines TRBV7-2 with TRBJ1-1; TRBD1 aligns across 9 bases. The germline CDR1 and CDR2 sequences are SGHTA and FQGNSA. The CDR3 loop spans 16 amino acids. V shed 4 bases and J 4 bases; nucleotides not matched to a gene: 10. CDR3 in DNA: TGTGCCAGCAGCTCCCGGGGACAGGGCGGATCCACTGAAGCTTTCTTT. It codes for CASSSRGQGGSTEAFF.

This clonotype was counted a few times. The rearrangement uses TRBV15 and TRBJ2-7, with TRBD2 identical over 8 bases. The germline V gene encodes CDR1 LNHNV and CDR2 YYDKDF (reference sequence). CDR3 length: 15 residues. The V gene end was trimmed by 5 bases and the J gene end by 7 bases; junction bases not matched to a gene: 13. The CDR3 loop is CATSGKLPGLVEQYF. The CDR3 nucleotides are TGTGCCACCAGCGGAAAGTTACCGGGACTAGTTGAGCAGTACTTC. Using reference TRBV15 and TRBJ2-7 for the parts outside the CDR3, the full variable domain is DAMVIQNPRYQVTQFGKPVTLSCSQTLNHNVMYWYQQKSSQAPKLLFHYYDKDFNNEADTPDNFQSRRPNTSFCFLDIRSPGLGDTAMYLCATSGKLPGLVEQYFGPGTRLTVT.

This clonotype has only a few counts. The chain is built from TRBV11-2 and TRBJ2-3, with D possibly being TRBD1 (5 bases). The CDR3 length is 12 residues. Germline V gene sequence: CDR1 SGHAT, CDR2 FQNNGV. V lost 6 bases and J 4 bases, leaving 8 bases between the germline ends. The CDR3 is CASRSGPDTQYF. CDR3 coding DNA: TGTGCCAGCAGATCAGGGCCAGATACGCAGTATTTT.

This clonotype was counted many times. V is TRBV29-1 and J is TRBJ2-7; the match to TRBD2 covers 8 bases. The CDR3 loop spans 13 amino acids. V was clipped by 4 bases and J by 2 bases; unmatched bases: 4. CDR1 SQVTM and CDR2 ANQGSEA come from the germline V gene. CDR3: CSVVAGLTYEQYF. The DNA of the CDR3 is TGCAGCGTTGTAGCGGGGCTTACCTACGAGCAGTACTTC.

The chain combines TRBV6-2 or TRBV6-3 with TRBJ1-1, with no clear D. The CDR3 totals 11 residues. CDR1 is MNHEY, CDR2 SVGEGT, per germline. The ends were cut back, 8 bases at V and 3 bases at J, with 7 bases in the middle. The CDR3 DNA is TGTGCCAGCCAGCAATACACTGAAGCTTTCTTT. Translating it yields CASQQYTEAFF.

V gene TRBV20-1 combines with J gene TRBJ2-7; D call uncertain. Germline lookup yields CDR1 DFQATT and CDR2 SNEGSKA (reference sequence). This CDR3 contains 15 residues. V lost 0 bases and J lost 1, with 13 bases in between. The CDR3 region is CSAREKGFRSYEQYF. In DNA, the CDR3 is TGCAGTGCTAGAGAGAAGGGTTTTAGGTCCTACGAGCAGTACTTC.

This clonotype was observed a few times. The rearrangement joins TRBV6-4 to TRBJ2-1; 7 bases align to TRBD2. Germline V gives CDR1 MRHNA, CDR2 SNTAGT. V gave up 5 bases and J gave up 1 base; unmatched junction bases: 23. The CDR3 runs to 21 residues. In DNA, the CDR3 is TGTGCCAGCAGTAAACGGACTCCTAGCGGAGGGCCTAGTGGGTCCTACAATGAGCAGTTCTTC. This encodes CASSKRTPSGGPSGSYNEQFF.

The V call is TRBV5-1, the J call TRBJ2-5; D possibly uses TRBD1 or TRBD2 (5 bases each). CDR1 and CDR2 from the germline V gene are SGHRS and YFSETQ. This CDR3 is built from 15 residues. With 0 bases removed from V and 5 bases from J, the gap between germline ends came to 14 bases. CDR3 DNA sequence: TGCGCCAGCAGCTTGGGACAGAGGGCGGCGGAGACCCAGTACTTC. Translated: CASSLGQRAAETQYF.

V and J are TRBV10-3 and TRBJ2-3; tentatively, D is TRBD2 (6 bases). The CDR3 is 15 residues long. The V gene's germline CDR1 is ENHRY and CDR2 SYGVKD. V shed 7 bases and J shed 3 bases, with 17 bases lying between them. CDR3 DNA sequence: TGTGCCATCAAACCCCCGGGAGTCAGTACAGATACGCAGTATTTT. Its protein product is CAIKPPGVSTDTQYF.

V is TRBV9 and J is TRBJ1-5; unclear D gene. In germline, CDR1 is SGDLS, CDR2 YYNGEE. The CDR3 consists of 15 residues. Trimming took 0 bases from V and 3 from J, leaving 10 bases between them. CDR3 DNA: TGTGCCAGCAGCGTAGATTCGGCTGCCAATCAGCCCCAGCATTTT. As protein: CASSVDSAANQPQHF.

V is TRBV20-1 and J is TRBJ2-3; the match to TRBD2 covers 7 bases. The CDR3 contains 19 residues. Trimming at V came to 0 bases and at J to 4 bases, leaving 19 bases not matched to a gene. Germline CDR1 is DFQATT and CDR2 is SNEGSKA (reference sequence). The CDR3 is CSARDRASGGNLPPDTQYF. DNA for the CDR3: TGCAGTGCTAGAGATCGGGCTAGCGGTGGTAATCTCCCCCCAGATACGCAGTATTTT.

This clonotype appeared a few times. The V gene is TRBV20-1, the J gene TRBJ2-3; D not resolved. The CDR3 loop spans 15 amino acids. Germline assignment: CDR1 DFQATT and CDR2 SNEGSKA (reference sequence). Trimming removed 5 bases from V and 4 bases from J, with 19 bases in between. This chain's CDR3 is CSAETVDEIADTQYF. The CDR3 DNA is TGCAGTGCTGAAACTGTGGACGAGATCGCAGATACGCAGTATTTT.

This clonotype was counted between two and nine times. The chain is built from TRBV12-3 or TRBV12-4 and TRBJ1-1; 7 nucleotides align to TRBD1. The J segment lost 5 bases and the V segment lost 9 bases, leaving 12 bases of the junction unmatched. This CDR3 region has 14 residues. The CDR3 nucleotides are TGTGCCAGTAGACCCCGGGACAGTGGGACTGAAGCTTTCTTT. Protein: CASRPRDSGTEAFF.

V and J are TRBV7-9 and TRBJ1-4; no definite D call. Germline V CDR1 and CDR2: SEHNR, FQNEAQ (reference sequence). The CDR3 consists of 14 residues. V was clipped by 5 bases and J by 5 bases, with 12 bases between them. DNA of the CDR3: TGTGCCAGCAGCCTGGTCCTTGGGAATGAAAAACTGTTTTTT. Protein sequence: CASSLVLGNEKLFF.

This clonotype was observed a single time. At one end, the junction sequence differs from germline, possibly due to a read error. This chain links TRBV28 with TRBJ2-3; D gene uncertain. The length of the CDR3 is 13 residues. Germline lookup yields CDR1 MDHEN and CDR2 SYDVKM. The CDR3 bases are TGTGCCGGCAGTATGCAGAGCACAGATACGCAGTATTTT. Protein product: CAGSMQSTDTQYF.

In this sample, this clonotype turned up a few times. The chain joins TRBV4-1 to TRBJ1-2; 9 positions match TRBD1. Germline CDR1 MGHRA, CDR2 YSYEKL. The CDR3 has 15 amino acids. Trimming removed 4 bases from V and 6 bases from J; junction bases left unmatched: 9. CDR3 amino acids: CASSRTGQGPNGYTF. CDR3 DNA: TGCGCCAGCAGCCGAACCGGACAGGGGCCGAATGGCTACACCTTC.

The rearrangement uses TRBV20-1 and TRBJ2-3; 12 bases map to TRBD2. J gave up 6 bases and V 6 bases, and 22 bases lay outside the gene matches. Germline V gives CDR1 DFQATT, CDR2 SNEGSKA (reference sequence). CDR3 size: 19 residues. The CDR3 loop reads CSAHKASGRASYAADTQYF. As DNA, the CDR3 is TGCAGTGCCCACAAAGCTAGCGGGAGGGCCTCATACGCAGCGGATACGCAGTATTTT.

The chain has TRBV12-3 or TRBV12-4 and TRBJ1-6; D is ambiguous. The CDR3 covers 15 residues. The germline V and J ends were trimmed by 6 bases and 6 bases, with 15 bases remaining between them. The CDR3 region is CASRAGGSGNSPLHF. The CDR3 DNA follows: TGTGCCAGCAGGGCCGGTGGTTCTGGTAATTCACCCCTCCACTTT.

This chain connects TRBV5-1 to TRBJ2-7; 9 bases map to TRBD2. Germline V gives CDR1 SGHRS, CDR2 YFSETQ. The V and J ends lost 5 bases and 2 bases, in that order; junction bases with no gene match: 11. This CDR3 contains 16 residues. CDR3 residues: CASRGVLSGGTYEQYF. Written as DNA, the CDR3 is TGCGCCAGCAGGGGCGTGCTCAGCGGGGGGACCTACGAGCAGTACTTC.

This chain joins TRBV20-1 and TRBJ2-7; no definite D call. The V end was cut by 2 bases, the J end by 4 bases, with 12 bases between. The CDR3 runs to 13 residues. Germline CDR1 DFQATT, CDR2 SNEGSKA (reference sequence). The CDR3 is CSARTPSLYEQYF. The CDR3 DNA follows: TGCAGTGCTAGAACACCCAGTTTATACGAGCAGTACTTC.